The 32 T cell receptor beta chains below were found in one sample sequenced in a study of T cells in Graves' hyperthyroidism and ophthalmopathy. The investigators amplified TCR beta CDR3 regions from RNA transcripts. First-round RT-PCR of the TCR CDR3 relied on the HTBI primer set. TCRdb used MiXCR to reprocess the multiplex PCR reads, holding one entry per CDR3 protein. The repertoire holds roughly 500,000 distinct CDR3 sequences, with roughly 16% as singletons. Sequences were obtained from blood. These receptors originate from a woman in her 30s with Graves' ophthalmopathy.

This clonotype was seen many times. The chain recombines TRBV28 with TRBJ2-1; D could derive from TRBD1 or TRBD2 (5 bases each). CDR1 and CDR2 (germline): MDHEN, SYDVKM. V lost 7 bases and J 5 bases, leaving 12 bases between the germline ends. The CDR3 contains 13 residues. CDR3 sequence (DNA): TGTGCCAGCACCATACTAGGGGACAATGAGCAGTTCTTC. Its protein is CASTILGDNEQFF.

This clonotype has only a few counts. The V call is TRBV3-1, the J call TRBJ2-2; 10 bases are shared with TRBD2. Germline V gene lookup returns CDR1 LGHDT and CDR2 YNNKEL (reference sequence). V lost 4 bases and J lost 7; bases outside the gene matches: 6. This CDR3 is built from 15 residues. The CDR3 DNA is TGTGCCAGCAGCCCAAGCGGGAGGGCCCTCGGGGAGCTGTTTTTT. This encodes CASSPSGRALGELFF.

In its sample, this clonotype was seen a few times. V usage is TRBV5-1 and J usage is TRBJ2-2, with D uncertain. Trimming removed 0 bases from V and 2 bases from J, with 8 bases in between. In germline, CDR1 is SGHRS, CDR2 YFSETQ. The CDR3 consists of 15 residues. CDR3 DNA: TGCGCCAGCAGCTTGGAGATAGTAAACACCGGGGAGCTGTTTTTT. Translation gives CASSLEIVNTGELFF.

This clonotype was observed many times. The chain recombines TRBV5-1 with TRBJ1-1; 7 bases match TRBD1. This CDR3 comprises 17 residues. Germline V lookup: CDR1 SGHRS, CDR2 YFSETQ. With 0 bases clipped from V and 0 bases from J, the junction kept 8 bases outside the gene matches. CDR3 DNA sequence: TGCGCCAGCAGCTTGGTCGAGGGGGCTCCCATGAACACTGAAGCTTTCTTT. This sequence encodes CASSLVEGAPMNTEAFF.

The V and J genes are TRBV6-2 or TRBV6-3 and TRBJ2-1, with D tentatively TRBD2 (6 bases). Germline assignment: CDR1 MNHEY and CDR2 SVGEGT. V was pared by 6 bases and J by 12 bases, with 18 bases between. This CDR3 is built from 13 residues. This CDR3 is CASSLRAGTAQFF. The CDR3 region has the DNA TGTGCCAGCAGCCTAAGGGCCGGGACTGCGCAGTTCTTC.

This clonotype was counted many times. The chain carries TRBV6-1 and TRBJ2-7; possibly TRBD2 for D (5 bases). The CDR3 spans 11 residues. The germline gives CDR1 MNHNS, CDR2 SASEGT. V was pared by 8 bases and J by 5 bases, with 10 bases between. The DNA for the CDR3 is TGTGCCAGCGGAGAGGGTAACGAGCAGTACTTC. Translation: CASGEGNEQYF.

CDR3 residues: CASSLNGGELFF. The CDR3 DNA sequence: TGTGCCAGCAGCTTAAACGGCGGGGAGCTGTTTTTT. This chain uses TRBV7-7 with TRBJ2-2; no clear D. Germline V gene data show CDR1 as SSHAT and CDR2 as FNYEAQ (reference sequence). The V and J ends lost 2 bases and 7 bases respectively, with 5 bases between them. This CDR3 is built from 12 residues. Using reference TRBV7-7 and TRBJ2-2 for the parts outside the CDR3, the full variable domain is GAGVSQSPRYKVTKRGQDVTLRCDPISSHATLYWYQQALGQGPEFLTYFNYEAQPDKSGLPSDRFSAERPEGSISTLTIQRTEQRDSAMYRCASSLNGGELFFGEGSRLTVL.

This clonotype was picked up many times. V usage is TRBV7-2 and J usage is TRBJ2-1; perhaps D is TRBD1 or TRBD2 (5 bases each). There are 14 residues in the CDR3. V lost 1 base to trimming and J lost 9 bases, with 13 bases between them. Germline-derived CDR1 and CDR2 are SGHTA and FQGNSA. CDR3 DNA sequence: TGTGCCAGCAGCTTAGGTGAGGGAAGGGGTGAGCAGTTCTTC. It encodes CASSLGEGRGEQFF.

V usage is TRBV19 and J usage is TRBJ2-2; 8 bases agree with TRBD1. This CDR3 contains 18 residues. Looked up from germline, CDR1 is LNHDA and CDR2 is SQIVND (reference sequence). After removal of 6 bases from V and 1 base from J, the junction contained 13 bases not matched to a gene. Here the CDR3 DNA reads TGTGCCAGTAGCCCGAGGATGGGGACAGGACGGAACACCGGGGAGCTGTTTTTT. It translates to CASSPRMGTGRNTGELFF. Looking up the rest from reference TRBV19 and TRBJ2-2 gives the full variable domain: DGGITQSPKYLFRKEGQNVTLSCEQNLNHDAMYWYRQDPGQGLRLIYYSQIVNDFQKGDIAEGYSVSREKKESFPLTVTSAQKNPTAFYLCASSPRMGTGRNTGELFFGEGSRLTVL.

The sample holds a few counts of this clonotype. This chain uses TRBV27 with TRBJ2-7; D is uncertain. The V end lost 2 bases, the J end lost 0 bases, and 8 bases lay between the germline ends. The germline gives CDR1 MNHEY, CDR2 SMNVEV (reference sequence). This CDR3 comprises 14 residues. The CDR3 loop reads CASSLGVFSYEQYF. CDR3 DNA sequence: TGTGCCAGCAGTTTAGGAGTTTTCTCCTACGAGCAGTACTTC.

The chain is built from TRBV27 and TRBJ2-7; D is possibly TRBD2 (5 bases). Germline V gene sequence: CDR1 MNHEY, CDR2 SMNVEV (reference sequence). V was cut by 2 bases and J by 3 bases, with 17 bases left in between. The CDR3 is made up of 16 amino acids. The CDR3 reads CASSLGGLTPFYEQYF. The CDR3 bases are TGTGCCAGCAGTTTAGGAGGCCTCACCCCATTCTACGAGCAGTACTTC.

This chain links TRBV4-3 with TRBJ1-4; D is unclear. CDR3 length: 15 amino acids. From germline, CDR1 is LGHNA and CDR2 YSLEER. Trimming removed 0 bases at V and 5 bases at J, with 10 bases between. The CDR3 protein is CASSQDRDSNEKLFF. For the CDR3, the DNA is TGCGCCAGCAGCCAAGATCGGGATTCCAATGAAAAACTGTTTTTT.

Remarks on this clonotype: The junction departs from the called germline gene at one end, perhaps through a read error. The V gene is TRBV6-9, the J gene TRBJ2-6; 8 bases are a match to TRBD1. This CDR3 has 17 amino acids. Germline V gene lookup returns CDR1 MNHGY and CDR2 SVAAGI. CDR3 DNA: TGCGCCAGCAGTGACCGGTGGACAGGGTCTGGGGCCAACGTCCTGACTTTC. It encodes CASSDRWTGSGANVLTF.

In this sample, this clonotype turned up many times. The rearrangement joins TRBV18 to TRBJ2-7; TRBD1 matches at 7 bases. Germline CDR1 KGHSH, CDR2 LQKENI. J gave up 3 bases and V 5 bases, and 10 bases lay outside the gene matches. The CDR3 consists of 15 residues. In nucleotides, the CDR3 is TGTGCCAGCTCAAGCCCGACAGGGTCCTTCTACGAGCAGTACTTC. It codes for CASSSPTGSFYEQYF.

This clonotype was seen at least ten times. The rearrangement links TRBV2 to TRBJ2-5; a possible D gene is TRBD2 (5 bases). The V gene's germline CDR1 is SNHLY and CDR2 FYNNEI. This CDR3 has 19 residues. The ends were cut back, 0 bases at V and 4 bases at J, with 24 bases in the middle. CDR3 nucleotides: TGTGCCAGCAGTGAAGCCAGACCCCATAGCCGAGGGAACGGAGAGACCCAGTACTTC. This encodes CASSEARPHSRGNGETQYF.

The CDR3 DNA is TGTGCCAGCAGTTCACTAAATCCACAGGGTTGGAACACTGAAGCTTTCTTT. It specifies CASSSLNPQGWNTEAFF. This chain joins TRBV27 and TRBJ1-1, with a possible D match to TRBD1 (6 bases). The CDR3 loop spans 17 amino acids. Germline CDR1 and CDR2: MNHEY and SMNVEV (reference sequence). V lost 4 bases, J lost 1 base, and 19 bases lay in between.

This clonotype has ten or more counts. The CDR3 loop is CASSPALGQGVGETQYF. In DNA form, the CDR3 reads TGTGCCAGCAGCCCCGCCTTAGGCCAGGGGGTAGGAGAGACCCAGTACTTC. This rearrangement joins TRBV13 to TRBJ2-5; 7 nucleotides line up with TRBD1. The J segment lost 4 bases and the V segment lost 5 bases, leaving 16 bases of the junction unmatched. This CDR3 has 17 amino acids. Germline V CDR1 and CDR2: PRHDT, FYEKMQ (reference sequence).

This clonotype showed up many times. V gene TRBV20-1 combines with J gene TRBJ2-7; the D gene is possibly TRBD1 (6 bases). The CDR3 loop spans 13 amino acids. The germline V gene encodes CDR1 DFQATT and CDR2 SNEGSKA (reference sequence). V gave up 6 bases and J gave up 2 bases, with 14 bases separating them. The CDR3 region has the DNA TGCAGTGCCAGGGGAGTTTCCGCCTACGAGCAGTACTTC. Its translation: CSARGVSAYEQYF.

This clonotype occurred many times. The J gene is TRBJ2-3, the V gene TRBV11-1; D might be TRBD2 (6 bases). The V and J ends lost 4 bases and 4 bases respectively, with 18 bases between them. Per germline, CDR1 SGHAT and CDR2 FQDESV (reference sequence). The CDR3 runs 16 residues. CDR3: CASSSMSREVSDTQYF. In DNA form, the CDR3 reads TGTGCCAGCAGCTCAATGAGTAGGGAGGTATCAGATACGCAGTATTTT.

The sample holds a few counts of this clonotype. The chain is built from TRBV4-3 and TRBJ2-2; TRBD2 is a possible D gene (5 bases). Trimming removed 3 bases at V and 0 bases at J, with 11 bases between. Germline assignment: CDR1 LGHNA and CDR2 YSLEER. This CDR3 comprises 16 residues. The CDR3 DNA reads as TGCGCCAGCAGCCAGGGCGCGGGCGCGAACACCGGGGAGCTGTTTTTT. Amino acids: CASSQGAGANTGELFF.

In its sample, this clonotype was seen many times. CDR3 amino acids: CASSLLKETQYF. DNA of the CDR3: TGTGCCAGCAGCTTACTCAAAGAGACCCAGTACTTC. The J gene is TRBJ2-5, the V gene TRBV11-2, with no clear D. The germline CDR1 and CDR2 sequences are SGHAT and FQNNGV. The germline V and J ends were trimmed by 2 bases and 3 bases, with 4 bases remaining between them. The CDR3 covers 12 residues.

This clonotype has just a few counts. V is TRBV6-1 and J is TRBJ2-3; D is unclear. The germline CDR1 and CDR2 sequences are MNHNS and SASEGT. Trimming pared 4 bases from V and 5 bases from J, leaving 7 bases between. The CDR3 extends over 12 amino acids. CDR3 sequence: CASSGVGDTQYF. In DNA, the CDR3 is TGTGCCAGCAGTGGGGTGGGAGATACGCAGTATTTT.

There are many counts of this clonotype. The J gene is TRBJ2-7, the V gene TRBV10-3, with no clear D. Trimming stripped 3 bases from V and 1 base from J, with 13 bases between. From germline, CDR1 is ENHRY and CDR2 SYGVKD. This CDR3 is built from 15 residues. The CDR3, as DNA: TGTGCCATCAGTGACCCGACAAGGGTATCCTACGAGCAGTACTTC. It yields the protein CAISDPTRVSYEQYF.

This clonotype has a count of ten or more. The gene calls are TRBV12-3 or TRBV12-4 and TRBJ2-5; 10 bases match TRBD2. Trimming took 7 bases from V and 2 from J; bases not matched to a gene: 7. This CDR3 spans 15 amino acids. In DNA, the CDR3 is TGTGCCAGCACCGTAACTAGCGGGACTCAAGAGACCCAGTACTTC. This encodes CASTVTSGTQETQYF.

The rearrangement joins TRBV29-1 to TRBJ2-1; 11 nucleotides agree with TRBD1. The CDR3 runs to 14 residues. From germline, CDR1 is SQVTM and CDR2 ANQGSEA. J was trimmed by 8 bases and V by 7 bases; bases with no gene match: 10. The CDR3 sequence: CSAKDRGLFDEQFF. The CDR3 DNA is TGCAGCGCCAAGGACAGGGGGCTTTTCGATGAGCAGTTCTTC.

This clonotype was picked up many times. This chain links TRBV20-1 with TRBJ2-7; a possible D gene is TRBD2 (5 bases). V lost 6 bases and J lost 5, with 20 bases in between. The V gene's germline CDR1 is DFQATT and CDR2 SNEGSKA (reference sequence). This CDR3 comprises 14 residues. The CDR3, as DNA: TGCAGTGCCCCACCGAGGGCCCCTGGTGACGAGCAGTACTTC. This codes for CSAPPRAPGDEQYF.

The CDR3 DNA is TGTGCCAGTAGTTCCCGGACAGGGTTGGTGTACACTGAAGCTTTCTTT. This translates into CASSSRTGLVYTEAFF. The chain combines TRBV19 with TRBJ1-1; 8 bases map to TRBD1. Germline values: CDR1 LNHDA, CDR2 SQIVND (reference sequence). Trimming cost V 5 bases and J 3 bases; bases outside gene matches: 11. The CDR3 spans 16 residues.

V and J are TRBV4-3 and TRBJ2-1, with D maybe TRBD1 (5 bases). Germline loops: CDR1 LGHNA, CDR2 YSLEER. The CDR3 sequence is 19 residues long. Between the trimmed V and J ends, which lost 0 bases and 0 bases, there was a span of 18 bases. Written as DNA, the CDR3 is TGCGCCAGCAGCCAAGATATAGTGTGGGGCTCGAGCTCCTACAATGAGCAGTTCTTC. This translates into CASSQDIVWGSSSYNEQFF.

This clonotype has at least ten counts. The genes are TRBV20-1 and TRBJ2-7; 9 bases match TRBD1. The CDR3 has 16 amino acids. The ends lost 5 bases at V and 2 bases at J; junction bases unmatched: 13. Germline CDR1 DFQATT, CDR2 SNEGSKA (reference sequence). CDR3 coding DNA: TGCAGTGCTGAATACTACTCACAGGGGGCCACCTACGAGCAGTACTTC. Its translation: CSAEYYSQGATYEQYF.

This clonotype was seen only a few times. The V call is TRBV28, the J call TRBJ1-2, with TRBD1 matching over 7 bases. The CDR3 consists of 15 residues. The V gene's germline CDR1 is MDHEN and CDR2 SYDVKM. V shed 5 bases, J shed 9 bases, and the junction held 15 bases outside the gene matches. The CDR3 protein is CASSQRAGTVGRYTF. In DNA form, the CDR3 reads TGTGCCAGCAGTCAACGGGCGGGGACAGTGGGACGCTACACCTTC.

V and J are TRBV11-2 and TRBJ1-3; a weak D match, TRBD1 (5 bases). CDR1 and CDR2 (germline): SGHAT, FQNNGV. CDR3 size: 16 residues. Trimming cost V 4 bases and J 0 bases, with 13 bases left between them. CDR3 amino acids: CASSSVTGFSGNTIYF. The CDR3 DNA sequence: TGTGCCAGCAGCTCAGTAACAGGATTCTCTGGAAACACCATATATTTT.

This clonotype was observed at least ten times. The rearrangement links TRBV11-2 to TRBJ1-2; D is undetermined. Deletions cut 3 bases from V and 1 base from J, with 6 bases between. Germline CDR1 is SGHAT and CDR2 is FQNNGV. The CDR3 contains 13 residues. The CDR3 sequence: CASSFPNNYGYTF. As DNA, the CDR3 is TGTGCCAGCAGCTTCCCGAATAACTATGGCTACACCTTC.